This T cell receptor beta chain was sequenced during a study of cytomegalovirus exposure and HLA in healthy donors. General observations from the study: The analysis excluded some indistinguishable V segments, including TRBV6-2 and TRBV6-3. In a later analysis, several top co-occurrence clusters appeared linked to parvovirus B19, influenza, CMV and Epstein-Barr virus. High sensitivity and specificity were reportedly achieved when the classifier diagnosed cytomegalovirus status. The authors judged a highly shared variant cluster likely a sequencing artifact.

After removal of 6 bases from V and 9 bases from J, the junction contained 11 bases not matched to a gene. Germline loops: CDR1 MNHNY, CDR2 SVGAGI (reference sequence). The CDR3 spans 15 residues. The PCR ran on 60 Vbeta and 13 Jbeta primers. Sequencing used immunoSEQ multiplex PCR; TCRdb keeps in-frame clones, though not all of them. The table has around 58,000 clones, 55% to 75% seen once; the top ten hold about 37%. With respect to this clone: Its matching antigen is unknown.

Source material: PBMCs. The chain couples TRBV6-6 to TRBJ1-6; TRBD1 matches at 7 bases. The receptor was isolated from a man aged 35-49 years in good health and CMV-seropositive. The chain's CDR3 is CASRTQQGSGSPLHF. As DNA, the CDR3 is TGTGCCAGCAGAACTCAACAGGGGAGCGGTTCACCCCTCCACTTT.